This T cell receptor beta chain appears in the sequencing data of a study of cytomegalovirus exposure and HLA in healthy donors. Study at large: In a later analysis, it was reported that the 110 or so validation repertoires had been produced on the same platform as the 666 repertoires belonging to the first cohort.

General observations from the study: Reports showed the classifier diagnosing cytomegalovirus status with high specificity and sensitivity.

The table came from immunoSEQ multiplex PCR; TCRdb's copy has only in-frame clones and leaves some out. The data hold over 150,000 clones, with 86% observed a single time. With respect to this clone: Its antigen is unidentified.

This CDR3 region has 11 residues. With 8 bases removed from V and 0 bases from J, the gap between germline ends came to 7 bases. CDR1 is SQVTM, CDR2 ANQGSEA, per germline. This TCR derives from a human donor in good health. V and J are TRBV29-1 and TRBJ1-1, with D unresolved. Sequencing was done on a sample of PBMCs. This CDR3 is CSTQMNTEAFF. Written as DNA, the CDR3 is TGCAGCACACAGATGAACACTGAAGCTTTCTTT.